These T cell receptor beta chains were read from a single sample in a study of blood T cell repertoires in COVID-19. Generated by immunoSEQ multiplex PCR, the TCRdb table keeps only in-frame clones and is missing some. The data contain about 210,000 clones, 80% to 90% of them singletons. Sequenced material: peripheral blood. The receptors were gathered from a man between 60 and 70 years old who had recovered from COVID-19. Both conserved end residues are part of each CDR3. The D gene is left open where the match is weak. Some rows mark clone size as missing; the rest say once, few, many or name a class of expanded clone.

CDR3 protein	CDR3 DNA	J gene	D gene	V gene	clone size
CATSDPGNSRNNEQFF	TGTGCCACCAGTGACCCCGGAAATAGCAGAAACAATGAGCAGTTCTTC	TRBJ2-1	-	TRBV24-1	-
CASSFERETQYF	TGTGCCAGCAGCTTTGAGCGAGAGACCCAGTACTTC	TRBJ2-5	-	TRBV7-2	-
CASMGPVNTEAFF	TGTGCCAGTATGGGGCCAGTGAACACTGAAGCTTTCTTT	TRBJ1-1	-	TRBV19	once
CASSSAGQSSKNIQYF	TGTGCCAGCAGTTCCGCAGGCCAGAGCTCTAAAAACATTCAGTACTTC	TRBJ2-4	-	TRBV28	-
CASSPLHRRSFYSNQPQHF	TGCGCCAGCAGTCCCCTCCACAGGCGGAGTTTTTATAGCAATCAGCCCCAGCATTTT	TRBJ1-5	-	TRBV23-1	-
CASSIRLAGGTGELFF	TGTGCCAGCAGCATCCGACTAGCGGGGGGCACCGGGGAGCTGTTTTTT	TRBJ2-2	TRBD2	TRBV7-3	-
CATSRDPTAYGYTF	TGTGCCACCAGCAGAGATCCTACAGCCTATGGCTACACCTTC	TRBJ1-2	-	TRBV15	-
CASSTQTGGETQYF	TGTGCCAGCAGCACGCAGACAGGGGGAGAGACCCAGTACTTC	TRBJ2-5	TRBD1	TRBV5-6	-
CASSIGGGGQPQHF	TGTGCCAGTAGTATAGGGGGAGGTGGGCAGCCCCAGCATTTT	TRBJ1-5	-	TRBV19	-
CAWNRGGGPYNEQFF	TGTGCCTGGAACCGCGGGGGAGGACCATACAATGAGCAGTTCTTC	TRBJ2-1	TRBD2	TRBV30	-
CASSFGPTGHSTGELFF	TGTGCCAGCAGCTTCGGGCCTACGGGACACTCCACCGGGGAGCTGTTTTTT	TRBJ2-2	-	TRBV11-3	once
CASSLQGFNTGELFF	TGTGCCAGCAGCCTACAGGGTTTTAACACCGGGGAGCTGTTTTTT	TRBJ2-2	-	TRBV7-3	-
CASSDRGQISGNTIYF	TGTGCCAGCAGTGACAGGGGCCAAATCTCTGGAAACACCATATATTTT	TRBJ1-3	-	TRBV2	-
CSVVRGGDEQFF	TGCAGCGTTGTCCGGGGAGGGGATGAGCAGTTCTTC	TRBJ2-1	TRBD2	TRBV29-1	-
CASTNPGGGNGYTF	TGTGCCAGCACCAACCCCGGGGGAGGAAATGGCTACACCTTC	TRBJ1-2	-	TRBV6-5	-
CASSASENEQFF	TGCGCCAGCAGCGCGTCGGAGAATGAGCAGTTCTTC	TRBJ2-1	-	TRBV5-1	-
CASSSGGGTYNEQFF	TGTGCCAGCAGTTCGGGGGGAGGTACCTACAATGAGCAGTTCTTC	TRBJ2-1	TRBD2	TRBV6-2/TRBV6-3	-
CASRNREGDTEAFF	TGTGCCAGCAGAAACAGGGAGGGGGACACTGAAGCTTTCTTT	TRBJ1-1	-	TRBV2	-
CASSVGQVGSGNTIYF	TGTGCCAGCAGCGTAGGACAGGTTGGCTCTGGAAACACCATATATTTT	TRBJ1-3	-	TRBV9	-
CASSPRGGPGGNEAYNEQFF	TGTGCCAGCAGCCCTAGGGGGGGGCCAGGAGGTAATGAGGCCTACAATGAGCAGTTCTTC	TRBJ2-1	-	TRBV5-4	-
CASSHRGGGVNYGYTF	TGTGCCAGCAGCCACCGGGGGGGTGGAGTTAACTATGGCTACACCTTC	TRBJ1-2	-	TRBV7-2	-
CASSIGAGGGDTQYF	TGTGCCAGTAGTATAGGAGCGGGGGGTGGGGATACGCAGTATTTT	TRBJ2-3	TRBD2	TRBV19	-
CASIDPQGHRNTEAFF	TGTGCCAGTATAGACCCACAGGGCCACCGGAACACTGAAGCTTTCTTT	TRBJ1-1	-	TRBV19	-
CASSRQGGYYGYTF	TGTGCCAGCAGCCGACAGGGGGGGTACTATGGCTACACCTTC	TRBJ1-2	TRBD1	TRBV28	-
CASSLVGTGNEKLFF	TGTGCCAGCAGCTTGGTCGGTACGGGGAATGAAAAACTGTTTTTT	TRBJ1-4	-	TRBV5-4	-
CASSYSRTGDTEAFF	TGTGCCAGCAGTTACTCCCGGACAGGGGACACTGAAGCTTTCTTT	TRBJ1-1	TRBD1	TRBV6-5	-
CASSVAGRDTEAFF	TGTGCCAGCAGCGTAGCCGGCCGGGACACTGAAGCTTTCTTT	TRBJ1-1	-	TRBV9	-
CASSLSGVGQETQYF	TGTGCCAGCAGCTTATCAGGGGTTGGGCAAGAGACCCAGTACTTC	TRBJ2-5	-	TRBV7-3	-
CASSLIGAYGYTF	TGTGCCAGCAGTTTAATTGGGGCCTATGGCTACACCTTC	TRBJ1-2	-	TRBV12-3/TRBV12-4	-
CASSLGQGATETQYF	TGTGCCAGCAGCTTGGGACAGGGGGCGACAGAGACCCAGTACTTC	TRBJ2-5	TRBD1	TRBV5-5	-
CASSPGARNTGELFF	TGTGCCAGCTCACCAGGGGCCAGGAACACCGGGGAGCTGTTTTTT	TRBJ2-2	-	TRBV18	-
CASSHRTGVLYNEQFF	TGTGCCAGCAGCCATAGAACCGGGGTGCTCTACAATGAGCAGTTCTTC	TRBJ2-1	-	TRBV3-1/TRBV3-2	-
CASSVGLVNEQFF	TGTGCCAGCAGCGTAGGGCTAGTCAATGAGCAGTTCTTC	TRBJ2-1	-	TRBV9	-
CASSPRVSAGGPFGETQYF	TGTGCCAGCAGCCCAAGAGTATCGGCGGGAGGGCCGTTCGGGGAGACCCAGTACTTC	TRBJ2-5	TRBD2	TRBV7-3	-
CASSVEDRGHGYTF	TGTGCCAGCAGCGTAGAGGACAGGGGGCATGGCTACACCTTC	TRBJ1-2	TRBD1	TRBV9	-
CAWSVGGILYEQYF	TGTGCCTGGAGTGTCGGCGGGATCTTATACGAGCAGTACTTC	TRBJ2-7	-	TRBV30	-
CATSDVTQGAYEQFF	TGTGCCACCAGTGATGTTACCCAGGGGGCTTATGAGCAGTTCTTC	TRBJ2-1	TRBD1	TRBV24-1	once
CASSSGGELFF	TGTGCCAGCAGCTCAGGCGGGGAGCTGTTTTTT	TRBJ2-2	-	TRBV7-7	-
CASSVEFASGRAADTQYF	TGTGCCAGCAGCGTAGAATTCGCTAGCGGGAGGGCCGCAGATACGCAGTATTTT	TRBJ2-3	TRBD2	TRBV9	-
CASSSLAGGTGELFF	TGCGCCAGCAGCTCACTAGCGGGGGGAACCGGGGAGCTGTTTTTT	TRBJ2-2	TRBD2	TRBV5-1	-
CASSQDEAPQHF	TGTGCCAGCAGCCAAGATGAGGCGCCCCAGCATTTT	TRBJ1-5	-	TRBV3-1/TRBV3-2	-